This T cell receptor beta chain was captured by sequencing in a study of cytomegalovirus exposure and HLA in healthy donors. Regarding the study as a whole: It was reportedly the case that the classifier diagnosed cytomegalovirus status with high specificity and sensitivity. Most TCR sequences were rare, but some public TCRs occurred in many donors.

About this clone: Its antigen is currently unknown.

The donors formed part of the roughly 120-subject validation cohort, distinct from the approximately 640-subject first cohort. Produced via immunoSEQ multiplex PCR; TCRdb's table is partial and in-frame only. The sample gives fewer than 140,000 clones, 88% of which show up once; 1.8% is in the top ten. The V gene end was trimmed by 5 bases and the J gene end by 4 bases; junction bases not matched to a gene: 6. Germline CDR1 is ENHRY and CDR2 is SYGVKD. This CDR3 is 14 amino acids long. The sequenced material came from PBMCs. This TCR was recovered from a woman aged 18-29 years in good health and CMV-seropositive. The V and J genes are TRBV10-3 and TRBJ1-2; 8 bases align to TRBD1. The CDR3 nucleotides are TGTGCCATCAGTTTTACCGGGACAGGCTATGGCTACACCTTC. Encoded protein: CAISFTGTGYGYTF.